The 23 T cell receptor beta chains below all came from one sample that was sequenced in a study of long-term antiretroviral therapy in people with HIV. Investigators performed immunoSEQ version v3.0 at survey level. Method: immunoSEQ multiplex PCR; TCRdb's copy keeps in-frame clones and lacks some. The repertoire holds approximately 34,000 clones, with 80% to 85% as singletons. The material was unsorted PBMCs, obtained 1 year after starting antiretroviral therapy. These receptors were taken from a man between 18 and 35 years old with HIV.

This clone was detected only once. The CDR3 is CASSYSTASGSKTQYF. CDR3 coding DNA: TGTGCCAGCAGTTACTCGACGGCTAGCGGGAGTAAGACCCAGTACTTC. The chain recombines TRBV6-6 with TRBJ2-5; 10 nucleotides align to TRBD2. V trimming: 0 bases; J trimming: 6 bases; junction bases outside the gene matches: 7. The CDR3 has 16 amino acids. The V gene's germline CDR1 is MNHNY and CDR2 SVGAGI (reference sequence).

This chain joins TRBV27 and TRBJ2-7, with D uncertain. The length of the CDR3 is 16 residues. The ends were cut back, 2 bases at V and 2 bases at J, with 16 bases in the middle. Germline V gives CDR1 MNHEY, CDR2 SMNVEV (reference sequence). This CDR3 reads CASSLTPRPGAYEQYF. CDR3 bases: TGTGCCAGCAGTTTAACCCCACGCCCTGGGGCCTACGAGCAGTACTTC.

The V gene is TRBV2, the J gene TRBJ2-7; 7 bases are shared with TRBD2. This CDR3 is 13 amino acids long. The V gene end was trimmed by 7 bases and the J gene end by 0 bases; junction bases not matched to a gene: 3. Germline CDR1 SNHLY, CDR2 FYNNEI. The CDR3, as DNA: TGTGCCAGCACGGGCGGGAGCTCCTACGAGCAGTACTTC. Protein product: CASTGGSSYEQYF.

The gene calls are TRBV7-2 and TRBJ2-7; TRBD1 is a possible D gene (6 bases). Germline V gene lookup returns CDR1 SGHTA and CDR2 FQGNSA. This CDR3 comprises 13 residues. V was shortened by 5 bases and J by 2 bases, with 10 bases between the two germline ends. CDR3 sequence (DNA): TGTGCCAGCAGCCCCCGGACAGCCTACGAGCAGTACTTC. Translation gives CASSPRTAYEQYF.

V is TRBV28 and J is TRBJ1-2; D not resolved. The V gene's germline CDR1 is MDHEN and CDR2 SYDVKM. There are 15 residues in the CDR3. The V end was cut by 1 base, the J end by 8 bases, with 17 bases between. Written as DNA, the CDR3 is TGTGCCAGCAGTTTATCCATCCCCCGGGAGGACGGCTACACCTTC. This codes for CASSLSIPREDGYTF.

This clone has just one count. The chain is built from TRBV29-1 and TRBJ2-7; D gene uncertain. Germline V lookup: CDR1 SQVTM, CDR2 ANQGSEA. This CDR3 region has 10 residues. V shed 3 bases and J shed 6 bases, with 6 bases lying between them. In nucleotides, the CDR3 is TGCAGCGTTGATCTAGGCGAGCAGTACTTC. Its protein is CSVDLGEQYF.

The chain uses TRBV2 and TRBJ1-2; D is unclear. V was shortened by 4 bases and J by 8 bases, with 11 bases between the two germline ends. Germline CDR1 SNHLY, CDR2 FYNNEI. The CDR3 is made up of 12 amino acids. Here the CDR3 DNA reads TGTGCCAGCAGTGTGGCGGAAGGCGGCTACACCTTC. Translation: CASSVAEGGYTF. The whole variable domain, filled in from reference TRBV2 and TRBJ1-2, reads EPEVTQTPSHQVTQMGQEVILRCVPISNHLYFYWYRQILGQKVEFLVSFYNNEISEKSEIFDDQFSVERPDGSNFTLKIRSTKLEDSAMYFCASSVAEGGYTFGSGTRLTVV.

The chain uses TRBV27 and TRBJ2-2, with unresolved D. This CDR3 contains 12 residues. The germline gives CDR1 MNHEY, CDR2 SMNVEV (reference sequence). V was pared by 3 bases and J by 2 bases, with 1 base between. DNA of the CDR3: TGTGCCAGCAGTTTTAACACCGGGGAGCTGTTTTTT. It translates to CASSFNTGELFF.

This clone was counted only a few times. The chain uses TRBV7-9 and TRBJ2-5; TRBD1 agrees at 7 bases. Looked up from germline, CDR1 is SEHNR and CDR2 is FQNEAQ (reference sequence). The V and J ends lost 5 bases and 3 bases, in that order; junction bases with no gene match: 9. CDR3 length: 15 residues. The CDR3 DNA reads as TGTGCCAGCAGCAACCGGGACAGAGCCGAAGAGACCCAGTACTTC. Amino acids: CASSNRDRAEETQYF.

This clone has more than one count but fewer than ten. The rearrangement joins TRBV7-8 to TRBJ2-1; D assignment may be TRBD1 or TRBD2 (5 bases each). The V gene's germline CDR1 is SGHVS and CDR2 FQNEAQ. This CDR3 has 15 residues. Trimming shortened V by 5 bases and J by 1 base, and 12 bases separated the two germline ends. The CDR3 DNA reads TGTGCCAGCAGCCGGGACCCGGAATCCTACAATGAGCAGTTCTTC. This translates into CASSRDPESYNEQFF.

The chain is built from TRBV27 and TRBJ2-1; tentatively, D is TRBD1 or TRBD2 (5 bases each). Germline CDR1 and CDR2: MNHEY and SMNVEV (reference sequence). V lost 2 bases to trimming and J lost 0 bases, with 5 bases between them. This CDR3 is 14 amino acids long. CDR3 nucleotide sequence: TGTGCCAGCAGTTTAGGGGGCTCCTACAATGAGCAGTTCTTC. Translated: CASSLGGSYNEQFF.

This clone has a handful of counts. The chain recombines TRBV27 with TRBJ2-7; D gene uncertain. Germline CDR1 reads MNHEY; CDR2 reads SMNVEV (reference sequence). The V and J ends lost 3 bases and 1 base respectively, with 13 bases between them. This CDR3 comprises 15 residues. The CDR3 region has the DNA TGTGCCAGCAGTTTGGAACTGGCAAGTTCCTACGAGCAGTACTTC. This gives the protein CASSLELASSYEQYF.

The CDR3 DNA reads TGCAGCGTTCTTTCACAGGGGGGACCCTACAATGAGCAGTTCTTC. Amino acid sequence: CSVLSQGGPYNEQFF. V and J are TRBV29-1 and TRBJ2-1; 8 nucleotides agree with TRBD1. The CDR3 length is 15 residues. With V trimmed by 5 bases and J by 2 bases, 8 bases remained unmatched. Germline CDR1 and CDR2: SQVTM and ANQGSEA.

The rearrangement uses TRBV18 and TRBJ1-4, with no clear D. The germline CDR1 and CDR2 sequences are KGHSH and LQKENI. Between the trimmed V and J ends, which lost 1 base and 7 bases, there was a span of 13 bases. The CDR3 contains 15 residues. CDR3 in amino acids: CASSPQVALGEKLFF. The CDR3 region has the DNA TGTGCCAGCTCACCACAGGTCGCCCTGGGTGAAAAACTGTTTTTT.

The chain carries TRBV6-5 and TRBJ1-5; 7 bases line up with TRBD1. In germline, CDR1 is MNHEY, CDR2 SVGAGI. The CDR3 length is 15 residues. V shed 5 bases, J shed 1 base, and the junction held 5 bases outside the gene matches. CDR3 nucleotides: TGTGCCAGCAGTCCCGGGACAGCGAGCAATCAGCCCCAGCATTTT. This translates into CASSPGTASNQPQHF.

This chain connects TRBV10-3 to TRBJ1-1, with D perhaps matching TRBD1 (5 bases). The germline V gene encodes CDR1 ENHRY and CDR2 SYGVKD. The length of the CDR3 is 17 residues. With 4 bases removed from V and 1 base from J, the gap between germline ends came to 19 bases. The chain's CDR3 is CAISALRGRGSNTEAFF. CDR3 nucleotide sequence: TGTGCCATCAGTGCCCTAAGGGGACGGGGATCGAACACTGAAGCTTTCTTT.

The CDR3 loop is CASSVGPRTGTYEQYF. The CDR3 DNA is TGTGCCAGCAGCGTAGGGCCGCGGACAGGGACCTACGAGCAGTACTTC. This chain uses TRBV9 with TRBJ2-7, with 8 bases fitting TRBD1. The CDR3 is 16 amino acids. With 0 bases clipped from V and 2 bases from J, the junction kept 7 bases outside the gene matches. The V gene's germline CDR1 is SGDLS and CDR2 YYNGEE.

The chain combines TRBV10-3 with TRBJ1-2; D unclear. The CDR3 runs 18 residues. V lost 2 bases, J lost 0 bases, and 19 bases lay in between. The germline V gene encodes CDR1 ENHRY and CDR2 SYGVKD. The CDR3, as DNA: TGTGCCATCAGTGAGGGGAGTACAAGGCCCCTGTCTAACTATGGCTACACCTTC. Translation: CAISEGSTRPLSNYGYTF.

J is TRBJ2-1 and V is TRBV29-1; D perhaps matches TRBD2 (5 bases). Germline-derived CDR1 and CDR2 are SQVTM and ANQGSEA. The CDR3 consists of 11 residues. Trimming pared 0 bases from V and 10 bases from J, leaving 7 bases between. The CDR3 sequence is CSVEEPGEQFF. CDR3 in DNA: TGCAGCGTTGAAGAGCCGGGGGAGCAGTTCTTC.

CDR3 amino acids: CASSLVGLATYEQYF. The DNA of the CDR3 is TGTGCCAGCAGCTTAGTTGGCCTCGCCACCTACGAGCAGTACTTC. The J gene is TRBJ2-7, the V gene TRBV7-8; D is ambiguous. Germline V gene sequence: CDR1 SGHVS, CDR2 FQNEAQ. The ends were cut back, 1 base at V and 2 bases at J, with 12 bases in the middle. The CDR3 contains 15 residues.

The V call is TRBV5-6, the J call TRBJ2-7; D perhaps matches TRBD1 (7 bases). V was trimmed by 1 base and J by 9 bases, leaving 26 bases between them. In germline, CDR1 is SGHDT, CDR2 YYEEEE. This CDR3 spans 17 amino acids. The CDR3, as DNA: TGTGCCAGCAGCTTGAGTGGAGGGGGCTACGCTAGGTGGGTGCAGTACTTC. The encoded protein is CASSLSGGGYARWVQYF.

The chain employs TRBV25-1 and TRBJ1-1; possibly TRBD1 for D (6 bases). This CDR3 contains 14 residues. V shed 4 bases and J shed 2 bases, with 11 bases lying between them. Per the germline V gene, CDR1 is MGHDK and CDR2 is SYGVNS. CDR3 sequence (DNA): TGTGCCAGCAGTGGCCTGGACAGCAACACTGAAGCTTTCTTT. It is translated as CASSGLDSNTEAFF.

The chain is built from TRBV6-1 and TRBJ2-7; D may be TRBD1 or TRBD2 (5 bases each). The V and J ends lost 5 bases and 3 bases respectively, with 14 bases between them. The CDR3 covers 14 residues. Germline CDR1 is MNHNS and CDR2 is SASEGT. The CDR3 DNA is TGTGCCAGCAGTTCCTGGGACGGTTACTACGAGCAGTACTTC. This gives the protein CASSSWDGYYEQYF.